The 15 T cell receptor beta chains reported below all come from one sample, sequenced in a study of control samples from healthy donors and cancer patients. Produced via immunoSEQ multiplex PCR; TCRdb's table is partial and in-frame only. Of about 98,000 clones in the sample, 75% to 85% were seen once. Sequencing was carried out using blood. The receptors stem from a woman younger than 45 in good health.

This clone was seen only once. The chain uses TRBV2 and TRBJ1-1; maybe TRBD1 (5 bases). The V gene's germline CDR1 is SNHLY and CDR2 FYNNEI. Trimming left V 4 bases short and J 4 bases short, with 16 bases between. CDR3 size: 15 residues. The CDR3 protein is CASSVKGRSSTEAFF. CDR3 coding DNA: TGTGCCAGCAGTGTTAAGGGGCGGTCGTCCACTGAAGCTTTCTTT.

Only one count was recorded for this clone. The J gene is TRBJ2-3, the V gene TRBV9; TRBD1 aligns across 10 bases. Germline V gives CDR1 SGDLS, CDR2 YYNGEE. The V segment lost 5 bases and the J segment 4 bases; nucleotides outside the gene matches: 4. The CDR3 loop spans 14 amino acids. CDR3 bases: TGTGCCAGCAGTTCGGGACAGGGGTCAGATACGCAGTATTTT. Translation: CASSSGQGSDTQYF.

This clone was picked up many times. The chain combines TRBV5-1 with TRBJ2-3; D not resolved. The CDR3 runs to 17 residues. V shed 0 bases and J shed 3 bases, with 17 bases lying between them. Looked up from germline, CDR1 is SGHRS and CDR2 is YFSETQ. CDR3 sequence reads: CASSLAGRSSRTDTQYF. The CDR3 nucleotides read TGCGCCAGCAGCTTGGCCGGCCGGAGTTCGCGTACAGATACGCAGTATTTT.

This clone was seen only a few times. The J gene is TRBJ1-2, the V gene TRBV6-5; 7 bases line up with TRBD1. J was trimmed by 4 bases and V by 10 bases; bases with no gene match: 12. The CDR3 covers 14 residues. Germline assignment: CDR1 MNHEY and CDR2 SVGAGI. The DNA of the CDR3 is TGTGCCACCAAACGGGGACAGTCCTCCTATGGCTACACCTTC. It encodes CATKRGQSSYGYTF.

The V and J genes are TRBV4-1 and TRBJ2-7; 7 bases are a match to TRBD1. The length of the CDR3 is 15 residues. Germline CDR1 and CDR2: MGHRA and YSYEKL. After removal of 4 bases from V and 4 bases from J, the junction contained 10 bases not matched to a gene. The CDR3 spells CASSPEDRRLYEQYF. The CDR3 DNA follows: TGCGCCAGCAGCCCCGAGGACAGGCGACTTTACGAGCAGTACTTC.

This clone was found a few times. CDR3 loop: CASGRRDRFSYEQYF. DNA for the CDR3: TGTGCTAGTGGACGCCGGGACAGGTTTTCCTACGAGCAGTACTTC. V is TRBV12-5 and J is TRBJ2-7; 8 bases match TRBD1. The CDR3 is 15 residues long. V lost 6 bases and J lost 1; bases outside the gene matches: 8. CDR1 and CDR2 from the germline V gene are LGHNT and FRNRAP.

The chain links TRBV5-6 to TRBJ1-2; TRBD1 agrees at 9 bases. The CDR3 consists of 13 residues. The germline CDR1 and CDR2 sequences are SGHDT and YYEEEE. V gave up 3 bases and J gave up 3 bases; unmatched junction bases: 0. DNA for the CDR3: TGTGCCAGCAGCTGGACAGGGGACTATGGCTACACCTTC. Translation: CASSWTGDYGYTF.

The chain links TRBV3-1 (or the pseudogene TRBV3-2) to TRBJ2-1, with D perhaps matching TRBD2 (7 bases). Germline V gene sequence: CDR1 LGHDT, CDR2 YNNKEL (reference sequence). Trimming took off 0 bases at V and 3 bases at J, with 12 bases between the two ends. CDR3 length equals 16 residues. As DNA, the CDR3 is TGTGCCAGCAGCCAAGATCTCGGGGGGCGCTACAATGAGCAGTTCTTC. Residues: CASSQDLGGRYNEQFF.

The V gene is TRBV6-5, the J gene TRBJ2-7, with 7 bases lining up with TRBD1. Germline CDR1 reads MNHEY; CDR2 reads SVGAGI. Germline trimming cut 6 bases from V and 0 bases from J; bases unmatched to any gene: 8. This CDR3 comprises 15 residues. In DNA form, the CDR3 reads TGTGCCAGCAGATCGGACAGGCTTCGCTCCTACGAGCAGTACTTC. Its translation: CASRSDRLRSYEQYF.

V usage is TRBV5-1 and J usage is TRBJ1-2, with D unresolved. The length of the CDR3 is 14 residues. V lost 0 bases to trimming and J lost 8 bases, with 14 bases between them. The germline CDR1 and CDR2 sequences are SGHRS and YFSETQ. The CDR3 DNA reads as TGCGCCAGCAGCTTGGATACAAGGGCCGGGGGCTACACCTTC. This sequence encodes CASSLDTRAGGYTF.

The genes are TRBV27 and TRBJ2-4; 9 bases align to TRBD1. CDR1 and CDR2 (germline): MNHEY, SMNVEV (reference sequence). The CDR3 spans 18 residues. Losses at the gene ends were 8 bases for V and 0 bases for J; bases not matched to a gene: 14. Written as DNA, the CDR3 is TGTGCCAGCCACCCGATGCCGGGACAGGGTCTAGCCAAAAACATTCAGTACTTC. This encodes CASHPMPGQGLAKNIQYF.

This chain links TRBV9 with TRBJ1-3; TRBD1 might be the D (6 bases). CDR3 length: 18 residues. The germline CDR1 and CDR2 sequences are SGDLS and YYNGEE. V shed 3 bases and J shed 0 bases, with 19 bases lying between them. CDR3 in DNA: TGTGCCAGCAGCGCCCCCCGGGGGCGCGTCCCCTCTGGAAACACCATATATTTT. Protein product: CASSAPRGRVPSGNTIYF.

J is TRBJ2-3 and V is TRBV10-1; no firm D call. Germline lookup yields CDR1 WNHNN and CDR2 SYGVQD (reference sequence). The ends were cut back, 0 bases at V and 5 bases at J, with 9 bases in the middle. This CDR3 has 14 amino acids. CDR3: CASSESSWKDTQYF. The DNA of the CDR3 is TGCGCCAGCAGTGAGTCGAGTTGGAAAGATACGCAGTATTTT.

This chain uses TRBV10-3 with TRBJ2-7, with D perhaps matching TRBD2 (6 bases). Trimming stripped 2 bases from V and 7 bases from J, with 6 bases between. Germline V gene sequence: CDR1 ENHRY, CDR2 SYGVKD. CDR3 length equals 11 residues. For the CDR3, the DNA is TGTGCCATCAGTGAGGGGAGGGAGCAGTACTTC. Translation: CAISEGREQYF.

The chain is built from TRBV7-8 and TRBJ1-1; TRBD1 matches 8 bases. Germline lookup yields CDR1 SGHVS and CDR2 FQNEAQ. The CDR3 consists of 16 residues. V shed 3 bases, J shed 0 bases, and the junction held 6 bases outside the gene matches. For the CDR3, the DNA is TGTGCCAGCAGCTTTCGTCCAGGGGGCTTGAACACTGAAGCTTTCTTT. It translates to CASSFRPGGLNTEAFF.